This is a list of T cell receptor beta chains from one sample in a study of blood T cell repertoires in COVID-19. Here immunoSEQ multiplex PCR was the method, and the copy in TCRdb shows in-frame clones only, minus some. This table holds about 150,000 clones, roughly 78% found once. The sequencing sample was made of peripheral blood. These receptors all come from a human donor with acute or convalescent COVID-19. The donor label of this sample is uncertain. CDR3s include the opening cysteine and the closing phenylalanine or tryptophan. Fields, in order: J gene, V gene, clone size, D gene, CDR3 protein, CDR3 DNA. D genes are given only for firm matches. Expanded clones get a size class; other rows say once, few or many, or leave the size out.

>TRBJ2-7|TRBV19|-|TRBD1
CASSIRTGDEQYF
TGTGCCAGTAGCATACGGACAGGGGACGAGCAGTACTTC
>TRBJ1-1|TRBV29-1|-|-
CSVVSFYTEAFF
TGCAGCGTTGTGTCCTTCTACACTGAAGCTTTCTTT
>TRBJ1-4|TRBV3-1/TRBV3-2|-|TRBD1
CASSPYRGRGEKLFF
TGTGCCAGCAGTCCTTACAGGGGGCGCGGCGAAAAACTGTTTTTT
>TRBJ1-4|TRBV5-6|-|TRBD1
CASSLRGQGPTNEKLFF
TGTGCCAGCAGCTTGAGGGGACAGGGACCAACTAATGAAAAACTGTTTTTT
>TRBJ2-2|TRBV5-8|-|TRBD1
CASSSGTGSNTGELFF
TGTGCCAGCAGCTCGGGGACAGGGTCAAACACCGGGGAGCTGTTTTTT
>TRBJ2-1|TRBV28|once|TRBD1
CASSDRDRAHLSYNEQFF
TGTGCCAGCAGCGACCGGGACAGGGCACATCTTTCCTACAATGAGCAGTTCTTC
>TRBJ2-2|TRBV6-4|-|TRBD1
CASSDQPGQGLTGELFF
TGTGCCAGCAGCGACCAACCGGGACAGGGCCTCACCGGGGAGCTGTTTTTT
>TRBJ2-5|TRBV9|-|TRBD1
CASSPRTGEMETQYF
TGTGCCAGCAGCCCCCGGACAGGGGAGATGGAGACCCAGTACTTC
>TRBJ2-5|TRBV15|few|-
CATSRAIQETQYF
TGTGCCACCAGCAGAGCTATCCAAGAGACCCAGTACTTC
>TRBJ1-5|TRBV6-1|-|-
CASSEPIGAPGPQHF
TGTGCCAGCAGTGAGCCTATTGGGGCCCCAGGGCCCCAGCATTTT
>TRBJ1-3|TRBV25-1|few|-
CASIESSGNTIYF
TGTGCCAGCATAGAGAGCTCTGGAAACACCATATATTTT
>TRBJ1-5|TRBV6-2/TRBV6-3|-|TRBD1
CASSHRGQGPTGQPQHF
TGTGCCAGCAGTCACCGGGGACAGGGCCCTACGGGGCAGCCCCAGCATTTT
>TRBJ1-5|TRBV19|once|-
CASTEQRGNQPQHF
TGTGCCAGTACCGAACAGCGGGGGAATCAGCCCCAGCATTTT
>TRBJ2-1|TRBV7-2|-|-
CASSLARRGAYNEQFF
TGTGCCAGCAGCTTAGCGCGACGGGGGGCGTACAATGAGCAGTTCTTC
>TRBJ1-5|TRBV6-2/TRBV6-3|-|-
CASSSPRGQPQHF
TGTGCCAGCAGTTCCCCTAGGGGACAGCCCCAGCATTTT
>TRBJ2-7|TRBV3-1/TRBV3-2|-|TRBD1
CASSPWGQGAREQYF
TGTGCCAGCAGCCCGTGGGGACAGGGGGCGCGGGAGCAGTACTTC
>TRBJ1-6|TRBV3-1/TRBV3-2|-|-
CASSRYQGPRESPLHF
TGTGCCAGCAGCCGCTATCAAGGCCCCCGGGAGTCACCCCTCCACTTT
>TRBJ2-7|TRBV3-1/TRBV3-2|once|TRBD2
CASSRGLAGGLSYEQYF
TGTGCCAGCAGCCGGGGACTAGCGGGGGGTCTATCCTACGAGCAGTACTTC
>TRBJ2-3|TRBV18|-|-
CASSPRARGTAGVGSRTDTQYF
TGTGCCAGCTCACCACGTGCTCGGGGAACCGCTGGGGTTGGAAGCCGCACAGATACGCAGTATTTT
>TRBJ1-2|TRBV5-1|-|-
CASSLVGGRGKDGYTF
TGCGCCAGCAGCTTGGTCGGGGGGCGAGGGAAGGATGGCTACACCTTC
>TRBJ1-5|TRBV6-5|-|-
CASSLNQPQHF
TGTGCCAGCAGCTTAAATCAGCCCCAGCATTTT
>TRBJ2-7|TRBV5-1|-|TRBD1
CASRGQDYEQYF
TGCGCCAGCAGAGGACAGGACTACGAGCAGTACTTC
>TRBJ2-5|TRBV5-5|-|-
CASSSVPGLGARRETQYF
TGTGCCAGCAGCTCCGTTCCCGGGTTGGGGGCGCGAAGGGAGACCCAGTACTTC
>TRBJ1-2|TRBV5-1|few|-
CASSPHQAGGYTF
TGCGCCAGCAGCCCCCATCAGGCAGGGGGCTACACCTTC
>TRBJ2-7|TRBV5-1|many|-
CASSPSGTQYEQYF
TGCGCCAGCAGCCCTTCCGGGACACAATACGAGCAGTACTTC
>TRBJ1-1|TRBV7-8|-|-
CASRSQGQLNTEAFF
TGTGCCAGCAGGTCCCAGGGTCAGTTGAACACTGAAGCTTTCTTT
>TRBJ1-4|TRBV18|-|-
CASSPPLTTNEKLFF
TGTGCCAGCTCACCACCACTCACAACTAATGAAAAACTGTTTTTT
>TRBJ2-7|TRBV11-2|-|-
CASSLDRDTHYEQYF
TGTGCCAGCAGCTTAGATCGGGACACCCACTACGAGCAGTACTTC
>TRBJ1-6|TRBV19|-|TRBD1
CASSIERTGARDSPLHF
TGTGCCAGTAGTATCGAAAGGACAGGGGCACGGGATTCACCCCTCCACTTT
>TRBJ1-2|TRBV4-3|-|-
CASSQEGPGGYTF
TGCGCCAGCAGCCAAGAGGGCCCGGGAGGCTACACCTTC
>TRBJ1-2|TRBV7-2|-|TRBD1
CASSLGTGFGYTF
TGTGCCAGCAGCTTAGGGACAGGGTTTGGCTACACCTTC
>TRBJ1-1|TRBV3-1/TRBV3-2|-|-
CASSQVQAPNTEAFF
TGTGCCAGCAGCCAAGTACAGGCGCCCAACACTGAAGCTTTCTTT
>TRBJ1-6|TRBV2|-|-
CASATGGVLNSPLHF
TGTGCCAGCGCTACGGGGGGAGTCTTAAATTCACCCCTCCACTTT
>TRBJ1-6|TRBV5-1|-|TRBD1
CASTMMPGQYNSPLHF
TGCGCCAGCACAATGATGCCGGGACAGTATAATTCACCCCTCCACTTT
>TRBJ1-6|TRBV3-1/TRBV3-2|few|-
CASSQVLSSPLHF
TGTGCCAGCAGCCAAGTTCTGAGTTCACCCCTCCACTTT
>TRBJ2-3|TRBV29-1|-|-
CSAALSAGRTDTQYF
TGCAGCGCTGCTCTCTCGGCAGGGCGAACAGATACGCAGTATTTT
>TRBJ1-1|TRBV19|-|TRBD1
CASSILPTGSRTEAFF
TGTGCCAGTAGTATACTCCCGACAGGGTCAAGGACTGAAGCTTTCTTT
>TRBJ2-2|TRBV5-1|-|TRBD1
CASSLGQGLHTGELFF
TGCGCCAGCAGCCTGGGACAGGGGCTACACACCGGGGAGCTGTTTTTT
>TRBJ1-1|TRBV7-9|-|-
CASSPAGRDTEAFF
TGTGCCAGCAGCCCGGCAGGGAGGGACACTGAAGCTTTCTTT
>TRBJ1-3|TRBV14|-|-
CASQRTAGNTIYF
TGTGCCAGCCAACGGACAGCTGGAAACACCATATATTTT
>TRBJ1-3|TRBV5-1|-|TRBD1
CASSAQGQGEHTIYF
TGCGCCAGCAGCGCGCAGGGACAGGGCGAACACACCATATATTTT
>TRBJ1-3|TRBV4-2|-|TRBD1
CASSLRLNRDRAGNTIYF
TGTGCCAGCAGCCTGAGACTAAACCGAGACAGGGCAGGAAACACCATATATTTT
>TRBJ1-2|TRBV6-5|-|-
CASSPTATGGYTF
TGTGCCAGCAGCCCGACAGCTACTGGGGGCTACACCTTC
>TRBJ1-2|TRBV24-1|once|TRBD1
CATSGYVGTGEYGYTF
TGTGCCACTAGCGGCTACGTCGGGACAGGGGAGTATGGCTACACCTTC
>TRBJ1-3|TRBV5-4|-|TRBD1
CASSSRTGKTGNTIYF
TGTGCCAGCAGCTCCCGGACAGGCAAGACGGGAAACACCATATATTTT
>TRBJ1-6|TRBV6-1|-|TRBD1
CASSARDRGLSYNSPLHF
TGTGCCAGCAGTGCCCGGGACAGGGGGCTTTCCTATAATTCACCCCTCCACTTT
>TRBJ1-1|TRBV12-3/TRBV12-4|-|-
CASTQGNNAEAFF
TGTGCCAGCACCCAGGGGAATAACGCTGAAGCTTTCTTT
>TRBJ1-1|TRBV5-1|-|-
CASSPSDPLRGTEAFF
TGCGCCAGCAGCCCGTCTGACCCCCTTAGGGGAACTGAAGCTTTCTTT
>TRBJ1-1|TRBV9|-|-
CASSSGESRAEAFF
TGTGCCAGCAGCTCCGGGGAGTCGCGGGCTGAAGCTTTCTTT
>TRBJ2-6|TRBV6-5|-|-
CASRGPGAGANVLTF
TGTGCCAGCAGGGGGCCAGGAGCCGGGGCCAACGTCCTGACTTTC